The next 2 T cell receptor beta chains were all read from a single sample in a study of blood T cell repertoires in COVID-19. Some clones are missing from TCRdb's copy, which holds only in-frame ones; the method was immunoSEQ multiplex PCR. In the table there are about 81,000 clones, 90% to 95% of which are singletons. Input material: peripheral blood. The receptors come from a human donor with active COVID-19. The donor label of this sample is uncertain.

The chain employs TRBV3-1 (or the pseudogene TRBV3-2) and TRBJ2-5; the D gene is possibly TRBD2 (7 bases). Looked up from germline, CDR1 is LGHDT and CDR2 is YNNKEL (reference sequence). V lost 3 bases and J lost 4, with 18 bases in between. CDR3 size: 16 residues. This chain's CDR3 is CASSHRSSGGGETQYF. DNA of the CDR3: TGTGCCAGCAGCCACCGGTCTAGCGGAGGGGGAGAGACCCAGTACTTC.

The J gene is TRBJ1-1, the V gene TRBV11-2; D might be TRBD1 (5 bases). Germline CDR1 reads SGHAT; CDR2 reads FQNNGV. V was cut by 3 bases and J by 1 base, with 9 bases left in between. CDR3 size: 14 residues. The CDR3 DNA follows: TGTGCCAGCAGCTTTGCAGGGTCGAACACTGAAGCTTTCTTT. As protein: CASSFAGSNTEAFF.